The 28 T cell receptor beta chains listed next were all sequenced from one sample in a study of blood T cells in healthy people across ages. Through a sample-barcoded 5' primer and a J-beta primer mix, a second PCR was run for roughly 6 to 11 cycles. TCRdb recomputed calls from the 5' RACE reads with MiXCR, one row per CDR3 protein. The sample carries 660,000 or so distinct CDR3 sequences, about 54% recorded once. The source material was blood. These receptors were collected from a man aged 55 to 70 in good health.

The chain recombines TRBV10-3 with TRBJ2-3; 10 nucleotides match TRBD2. J was trimmed by 3 bases and V by 10 bases; bases with no gene match: 10. Germline loops: CDR1 ENHRY, CDR2 SYGVKD. The CDR3 loop spans 15 amino acids. In nucleotides, the CDR3 is TGTGCCACCGAAATAAGGACTAGCGGAACAGATACGCAGTATTTT. Translation: CATEIRTSGTDTQYF.

The CDR3 DNA follows: TGTGCCAGCAGTTTAAGCCCGGCAGGGGTTTCGTATGGCTACACCTTC. It codes for CASSLSPAGVSYGYTF. The rearrangement joins TRBV27 to TRBJ1-2, with D perhaps matching TRBD1 (6 bases). V lost 2 bases and J 5 bases, leaving 18 bases between the germline ends. Germline V gene data show CDR1 as MNHEY and CDR2 as SMNVEV (reference sequence). The CDR3 totals 16 residues.

This clonotype was counted between two and nine times. The chain recombines TRBV20-1 with TRBJ2-5, with 10 bases aligning to TRBD2. The trim removed 7 bases at V and 2 bases at J, leaving 13 bases unmatched. Germline values: CDR1 DFQATT, CDR2 SNEGSKA (reference sequence). The CDR3 runs 16 residues. CDR3 protein: CSGRAPGLAWQETQYF. CDR3 DNA: TGCAGTGGCCGGGCCCCGGGACTAGCGTGGCAAGAGACCCAGTACTTC.

The chain links TRBV3-1 to TRBJ1-4; D not resolved. Between the trimmed V and J ends, which lost 0 bases and 12 bases, there was a span of 14 bases. CDR1 and CDR2 (germline): LGHDT, YNNKEL (reference sequence). The CDR3 is 14 amino acids. CDR3 sequence: CASSQDVTTEELFF. The CDR3 DNA reads as TGTGCCAGCAGCCAAGACGTGACAACAGAAGAACTGTTTTTT.

This clonotype has just one count. The V call is TRBV14, the J call TRBJ2-5; tentatively, D is TRBD2 (6 bases). This CDR3 spans 16 amino acids. CDR1 is SGHDN and CDR2 is FVKESK in the germline V gene. Trimming took 1 base from V and 2 from J, leaving 14 bases between them. The CDR3 sequence: CASSQGRDFEQETQYF. Written as DNA, the CDR3 is TGTGCCAGCAGCCAAGGACGGGACTTTGAACAAGAGACCCAGTACTTC.

This clonotype was seen a handful of times. The rearrangement links TRBV7-2 to TRBJ2-5; D is perhaps TRBD2 (5 bases). The CDR3 has 15 amino acids. V was cut by 2 bases and J by 2 bases, with 12 bases left in between. CDR1 and CDR2 (germline): SGHTA, FQGNSA. CDR3 region: CASSLRRGQQETQYF. The CDR3 region has the DNA TGTGCCAGCAGCTTAAGACGGGGTCAACAAGAGACCCAGTACTTC.

The sample holds a few counts of this clonotype. The V gene is TRBV7-2, the J gene TRBJ2-5; TRBD2 matches 13 bases. The CDR3 sequence is 15 residues long. V lost 5 bases, J lost 5 bases, and 5 bases stayed unmatched. Looked up from germline, CDR1 is SGHTA and CDR2 is FQGNSA. The CDR3 loop reads CASSRLAGGMETQYF. Written as DNA, the CDR3 is TGTGCCAGCAGCAGACTAGCGGGGGGTATGGAGACCCAGTACTTC.

This chain joins TRBV6-1 and TRBJ2-1; 8 nucleotides agree with TRBD1. Germline V gene sequence: CDR1 MNHNS, CDR2 SASEGT. CDR3 length: 13 amino acids. J lost 8 bases, V lost 7 bases, and 7 bases had no gene match. The CDR3 coding sequence is TGTGCCAGCACCAGGGACAGGCTCGATGAGCAGTTCTTC. As protein: CASTRDRLDEQFF.

The chain combines TRBV24-1 with TRBJ2-1, with 8 nucleotides matching TRBD1. The CDR3 is 16 residues long. V dropped 4 bases and J dropped 2; count of bases not matched to a gene: 6. In germline, CDR1 is KGHDR, CDR2 SFDVKD. The DNA for the CDR3 is TGTGCCACCAGTGACCCGGACAGGGTCCCCTACAATGAGCAGTTCTTC. It specifies CATSDPDRVPYNEQFF.

The genes are TRBV19 and TRBJ2-3; TRBD1 matches 7 bases. Trimming took 3 bases from V and 6 from J; bases not matched to a gene: 12. The CDR3 is made up of 16 amino acids. Germline V gene sequence: CDR1 LNHDA, CDR2 SQIVND (reference sequence). The CDR3 DNA reads TGTGCCAGTAGTATGAGGGCACAGGGGACAATGGATACGCAGTATTTT. Its translation: CASSMRAQGTMDTQYF.

The rearrangement links TRBV7-2 to TRBJ2-7; TRBD2 aligns across 10 bases. From germline, CDR1 is SGHTA and CDR2 FQGNSA. Trimming cost V 3 bases and J 4 bases; bases outside gene matches: 6. The CDR3 totals 15 residues. CDR3 coding DNA: TGTGCCAGCAGCTTTATGTCTAGCGGGGGATACGAGCAGTACTTC. It specifies CASSFMSSGGYEQYF.

The chain has TRBV20-1 and TRBJ2-5; 12 bases match TRBD2. The CDR3 is 15 amino acids. The germline CDR1 and CDR2 sequences are DFQATT and SNEGSKA (reference sequence). The trim removed 2 bases at V and 11 bases at J, leaving 12 bases unmatched. The DNA of the CDR3 is TGCAGTGCTAGAACCTCTAGCGGGAGGGCCTACGGGCAGTACTTC. Amino acids: CSARTSSGRAYGQYF.

Here the CDR3 reads CASSSGTGGVYEQYF. The CDR3 region has the DNA TGCGCCAGCAGCTCCGGGACAGGGGGCGTTTACGAGCAGTACTTC. The chain employs TRBV5-1 and TRBJ2-7, with 12 bases fitting TRBD1. The CDR3 length is 15 residues. Germline V lookup: CDR1 SGHRS, CDR2 YFSETQ. Trimming at V came to 3 bases and at J to 4 bases, leaving 5 bases not matched to a gene.

The chain carries TRBV4-2 and TRBJ2-1; 7 positions match TRBD2. The CDR3 length is 14 residues. Germline loops: CDR1 LGHNA, CDR2 YNFKEQ. The V gene end was trimmed by 2 bases and the J gene end by 9 bases; junction bases not matched to a gene: 7. The CDR3 here is CASSQQQRGGEQFF. As DNA, the CDR3 is TGTGCCAGCAGCCAACAACAGCGGGGTGGTGAGCAGTTCTTC.

This clonotype appeared a few times. The chain has TRBV6-2 or TRBV6-3 and TRBJ1-2, with TRBD1 matching over 7 bases. Germline V gives CDR1 MNHEY, CDR2 SVGEGT. V shed 5 bases and J 4 bases; nucleotides not matched to a gene: 7. The CDR3 covers 14 residues. DNA for the CDR3: TGTGCCAGCAGTCCTGCCGGGACAGTCTATGGCTACACCTTC. This translates into CASSPAGTVYGYTF.

This clonotype was counted many times. The chain recombines TRBV4-1 with TRBJ2-5, with TRBD2 matching 11 bases. This CDR3 has 15 amino acids. V shed 4 bases and J 4 bases; nucleotides not matched to a gene: 5. Germline V gives CDR1 MGHRA, CDR2 YSYEKL. CDR3 sequence: CASSPLAGGRETQYF. The DNA of the CDR3 is TGCGCCAGCAGCCCTCTAGCGGGGGGAAGAGAGACCCAGTACTTC.

The chain uses TRBV11-2 and TRBJ2-2; D call uncertain. Germline values: CDR1 SGHAT, CDR2 FQNNGV. The CDR3 consists of 15 residues. V was cut by 6 bases and J by 2 bases, with 13 bases left in between. The CDR3 DNA is TGTGCCAGCAGTCGATTACCCAGAAACACCGGGGAGCTGTTTTTT. Protein: CASSRLPRNTGELFF.

CDR3 nucleotides: TGTGCCAGCAGCGCTAGCGGGGAGTACAATGAGCAGTTCTTC. Translated: CASSASGEYNEQFF. The chain combines TRBV9 with TRBJ2-1, with 9 bases identical to TRBD2. V trimming: 3 bases; J trimming: 4 bases; junction bases outside the gene matches: 2. The CDR3 length is 14 residues. Germline values: CDR1 SGDLS, CDR2 YYNGEE.

The rearrangement uses TRBV11-2 and TRBJ2-3; D remains ambiguous. Trimming shortened V by 3 bases and J by 4 bases, and 8 bases separated the two germline ends. The CDR3 has 13 residues. Germline V gene sequence: CDR1 SGHAT, CDR2 FQNNGV. The CDR3 sequence: CASSFFESDTQYF. The CDR3 nucleotides are TGTGCCAGCAGCTTTTTCGAGTCAGATACGCAGTATTTT.

The chain is built from TRBV12-5 and TRBJ2-1; 9 nucleotides align to TRBD1. With 8 bases clipped from V and 7 bases from J, the junction kept 6 bases outside the gene matches. Germline V lookup: CDR1 LGHNT, CDR2 FRNRAP. CDR3 length: 13 amino acids. Here the CDR3 DNA reads TGTGCTAGTTCGGGACAGGGTCTTAATGAGCAGTTCTTC. It yields the protein CASSGQGLNEQFF.

In this sample, this clonotype turned up once. One end of the junction is discordant with germline, which a read error may explain. The V call is TRBV5-8, the J call TRBJ2-7, with no clear D. Germline V gene sequence: CDR1 SGHTS, CDR2 YDEGEE. The CDR3 has 11 residues. The CDR3 spells CVSSRHYEQYF. The CDR3 DNA sequence: TGTGTCAGCAGCCGTCACTACGAGCAGTACTTC.

V and J are TRBV2 and TRBJ2-5, with D possibly matching TRBD1 (5 bases). Per germline, CDR1 SNHLY and CDR2 FYNNEI. The CDR3 consists of 12 residues. V shed 6 bases and J shed 7 bases, with 12 bases lying between them. CDR3 bases: TGTGCCAGCAGAGGGGTTTCAGGGACCCAGTACTTC. Translating it yields CASRGVSGTQYF. Based on the CDR3 plus reference TRBV2 and TRBJ2-5, the full variable domain is EPEVTQTPSHQVTQMGQEVILRCVPISNHLYFYWYRQILGQKVEFLVSFYNNEISEKSEIFDDQFSVERPDGSNFTLKIRSTKLEDSAMYFCASRGVSGTQYFGPGTRLLVL.

This clonotype has a handful of counts. CDR3 nucleotide sequence: TGTGCCAGCAGCGCACGGGGTCCCCCTAGCACAGATACGCAGTATTTT. Residues: CASSARGPPSTDTQYF. The chain couples TRBV9 to TRBJ2-3; TRBD2 is a possible D gene (5 bases). The CDR3 length is 16 residues. V dropped 3 bases and J dropped 0 bases, with 14 bases sitting between them. Germline CDR1 SGDLS, CDR2 YYNGEE.

The chain links TRBV5-5 to TRBJ2-7, with D uncertain. Looked up from germline, CDR1 is SGHKS and CDR2 is YYEKEE (reference sequence). Trimming shortened V by 4 bases and J by 4 bases, and 6 bases separated the two germline ends. The CDR3 runs to 11 residues. CDR3 nucleotides: TGTGCCAGCAGCGAGCAATACGAGCAGTACTTC. Its protein product is CASSEQYEQYF.

The rearrangement links TRBV6-2 or TRBV6-3 to TRBJ2-1; maybe TRBD2 (6 bases). The V end lost 2 bases, the J end lost 6 bases, and 11 bases lay between the germline ends. Per germline, CDR1 MNHEY and CDR2 SVGEGT. This CDR3 spans 14 amino acids. The CDR3 region has the DNA TGTGCCAGCAGTTACGACGGGACTCCCAATGAGCAGTTCTTC. Translated: CASSYDGTPNEQFF.

This clonotype is a singleton in its sample. The chain employs TRBV12-3 or TRBV12-4 and TRBJ2-3; 7 bases fit TRBD1. The trim removed 5 bases at V and 0 bases at J, leaving 8 bases unmatched. The length of the CDR3 is 16 residues. Here the CDR3 DNA reads TGTGCCAGCAGTGTAGAACAGGGGATTAGCACAGATACGCAGTATTTT. Protein sequence: CASSVEQGISTDTQYF.

The rearrangement links TRBV27 to TRBJ1-5; D unresolved. Germline V gene data show CDR1 as MNHEY and CDR2 as SMNVEV (reference sequence). The CDR3 contains 13 residues. V gave up 3 bases and J gave up 3 bases, with 6 bases separating them. This chain's CDR3 is CASSFRTNQPQHF. CDR3 DNA sequence: TGTGCCAGCAGTTTTCGAACCAATCAGCCCCAGCATTTT.

J is TRBJ1-2 and V is TRBV3-1; possible D gene TRBD1, 6 bases. The CDR3 extends over 14 amino acids. The germline V and J ends were trimmed by 1 base and 4 bases, with 10 bases remaining between them. The V gene's germline CDR1 is LGHDT and CDR2 YNNKEL (reference sequence). This chain's CDR3 is CASSQGGGLYGYTF. In nucleotides, the CDR3 is TGTGCCAGCAGCCAAGGAGGGGGGCTCTATGGCTACACCTTC.